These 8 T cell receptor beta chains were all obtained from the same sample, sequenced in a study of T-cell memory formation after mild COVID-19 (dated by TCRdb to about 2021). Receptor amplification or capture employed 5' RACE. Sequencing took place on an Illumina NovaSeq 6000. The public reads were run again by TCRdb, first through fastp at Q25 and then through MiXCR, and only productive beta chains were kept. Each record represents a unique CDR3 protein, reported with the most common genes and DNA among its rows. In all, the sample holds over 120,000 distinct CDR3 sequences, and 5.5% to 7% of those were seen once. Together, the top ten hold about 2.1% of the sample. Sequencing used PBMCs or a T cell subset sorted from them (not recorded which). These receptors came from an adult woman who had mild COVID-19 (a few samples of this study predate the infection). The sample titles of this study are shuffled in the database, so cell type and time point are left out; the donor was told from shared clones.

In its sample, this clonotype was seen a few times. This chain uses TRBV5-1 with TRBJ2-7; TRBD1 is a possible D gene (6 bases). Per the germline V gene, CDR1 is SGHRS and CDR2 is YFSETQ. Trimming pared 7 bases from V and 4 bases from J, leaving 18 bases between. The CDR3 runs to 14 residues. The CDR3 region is CASANGRQGYEQYF. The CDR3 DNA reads TGCGCCAGCGCCAACGGCCGTCAGGGGTACGAGCAGTACTTC.

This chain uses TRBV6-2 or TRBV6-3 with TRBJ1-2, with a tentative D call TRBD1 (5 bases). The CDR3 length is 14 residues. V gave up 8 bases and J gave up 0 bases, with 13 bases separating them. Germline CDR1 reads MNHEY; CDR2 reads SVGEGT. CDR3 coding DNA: TGTGCCAGCCGAGTTCAGACAGCTAACTATGGCTACACCTTC. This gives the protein CASRVQTANYGYTF.

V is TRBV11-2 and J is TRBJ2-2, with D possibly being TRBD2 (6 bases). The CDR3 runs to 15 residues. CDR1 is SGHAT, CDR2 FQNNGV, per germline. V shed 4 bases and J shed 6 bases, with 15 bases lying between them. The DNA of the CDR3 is TGTGCCAGCAGCTATCGCGGGGTAGGGCCCGGGGAGCTGTTTTTT. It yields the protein CASSYRGVGPGELFF.

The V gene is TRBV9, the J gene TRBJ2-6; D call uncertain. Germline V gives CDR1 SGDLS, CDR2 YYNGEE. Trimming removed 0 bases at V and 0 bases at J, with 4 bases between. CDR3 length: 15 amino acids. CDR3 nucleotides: TGTGCCAGCAGCGTAGGGGGCTCTGGGGCCAACGTCCTGACTTTC. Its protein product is CASSVGGSGANVLTF.

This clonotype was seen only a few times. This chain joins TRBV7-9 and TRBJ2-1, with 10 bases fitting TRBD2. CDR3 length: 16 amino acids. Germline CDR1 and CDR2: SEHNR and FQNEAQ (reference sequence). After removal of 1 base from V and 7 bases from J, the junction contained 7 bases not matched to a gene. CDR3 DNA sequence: TGTGCCAGCAGCTTAGGCTTGGCTAGCGGGGGAAATGAGCAGTTCTTC. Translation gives CASSLGLASGGNEQFF.

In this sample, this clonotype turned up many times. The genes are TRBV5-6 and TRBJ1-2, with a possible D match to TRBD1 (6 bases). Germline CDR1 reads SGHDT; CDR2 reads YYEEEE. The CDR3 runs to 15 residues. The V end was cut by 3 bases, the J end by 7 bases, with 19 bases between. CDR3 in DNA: TGTGCCAGCAGCTACCGGACAGCGTCCGTGTTTGGCTACACCTTC. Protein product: CASSYRTASVFGYTF.

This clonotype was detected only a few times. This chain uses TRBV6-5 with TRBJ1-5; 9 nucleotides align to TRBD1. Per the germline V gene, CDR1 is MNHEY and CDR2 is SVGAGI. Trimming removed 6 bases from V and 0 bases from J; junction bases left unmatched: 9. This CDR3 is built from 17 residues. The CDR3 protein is CASRRQGVRGSNQPQHF. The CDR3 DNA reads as TGTGCCAGCAGGCGACAGGGGGTTAGAGGTAGCAATCAGCCCCAGCATTTT.

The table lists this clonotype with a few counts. The CDR3 nucleotides are TGTGCCAGTAGTACGGGACTAGCGGGAGGGGTCAATGAGCAGTTCTTC. Translation gives CASSTGLAGGVNEQFF. The chain employs TRBV19 and TRBJ2-1; 16 bases agree with TRBD2. Germline V gives CDR1 LNHDA, CDR2 SQIVND (reference sequence). The CDR3 spans 16 residues. V dropped 4 bases and J dropped 6; count of bases not matched to a gene: 3.